This TCR beta chain stems from a study of blood T cell repertoires in COVID-19. Study-wide background: Collection of acute and convalescent COVID-19 samples took place in the United States, Italy and Spain. The analysed material was cDNA or gDNA that came from T cells, B-cell-depleted T cells, or PBMCs.

Original analysis: Amplified reference gene primers provided the basis for estimating nucleated cell counts. Only in-frame clones appear in the TCRdb table, and some are missing; sequencing was by immunoSEQ multiplex PCR. V and J calls and clone size are those listed in that table; D and trimming were worked out from the DNA. Seen here are around 99,000 clones, approximately 88% observed once, and the top ten hold around 7%. CDR3 length: 17 amino acids. Per the germline V gene, CDR1 is MDHEN and CDR2 is SYDVKM. Germline trimming cut 2 bases from V and 2 bases from J; bases unmatched to any gene: 10. V usage is TRBV28 and J usage is TRBJ2-3; TRBD1 aligns across 7 bases. Sequencing was carried out using peripheral blood. The TCR originated in a man aged 45-60 years with active or convalescent COVID-19. The CDR3 here is CASSLTRDRISTDTQYF. The CDR3 nucleotides are TGTGCCAGCAGTTTAACCCGGGACAGAATTTCCACAGATACGCAGTATTTT. Combining the CDR3 with reference TRBV28 and TRBJ2-3 gives the whole variable domain DVKVTQSSRYLVKRTGEKVFLECVQDMDHENMFWYRQDPGLGLRLIYFSYDVKMKEKGDIPEGYSVSREKKERFSLILESASTNQTSMYLCASSLTRDRISTDTQYFGPGTRLTVL.